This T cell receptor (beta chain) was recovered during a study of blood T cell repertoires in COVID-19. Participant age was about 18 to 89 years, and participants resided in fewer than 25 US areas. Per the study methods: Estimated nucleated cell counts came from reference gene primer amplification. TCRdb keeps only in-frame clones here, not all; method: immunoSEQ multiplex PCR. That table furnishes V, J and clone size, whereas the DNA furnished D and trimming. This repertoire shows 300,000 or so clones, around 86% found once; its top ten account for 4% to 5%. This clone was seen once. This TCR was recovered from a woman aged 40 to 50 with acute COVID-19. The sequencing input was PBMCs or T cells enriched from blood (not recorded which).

The CDR3 loop is CASSQTGTGSYNEQFF. In DNA form, the CDR3 reads TGTGCCAGCAGCCAAACCGGGACAGGGTCCTACAATGAGCAGTTCTTC. The genes are TRBV28 and TRBJ2-1; 9 nucleotides agree with TRBD1. V lost 6 bases and J lost 1; bases outside the gene matches: 7. The CDR3 runs to 16 residues. Looked up from germline, CDR1 is MDHEN and CDR2 is SYDVKM.